The present T cell receptor beta chain was sequenced within a study of brain T cells in children with intractable seizures (dated by TCRdb to about 2021). Regarding the study in general: Resected brain tissue from 53 pediatric epilepsy surgery cases was initially screened for immune gene transcripts with a NanoString immunology panel. Eight of the 12 selected surgery cases also had pre-surgery blood sequenced, which left four cases with brain tissue only.

Results and caveats for the whole study, not just this receptor: The patients' HCMV serostatus was not known, and viral specificity was inferred solely from CDR3 sequence similarity. Sequencing depth differed between pre- and post-surgery blood, so clones missing from the pre-surgery sample may reflect undersampling.

The time point tag for this specimen amounts to: resected brain tissue, or blood drawn just prior to surgery. Surgery cases with the highest brain T cell transcript signatures were selected for TCR beta chain sequencing of brain tissue and, where available, blood. Prior to surgery, the patients had been treated with at least one anti-epileptic drug. The TCR-sequenced patients were children whose drug-resistant epilepsy was caused by tuberous sclerosis complex, focal cortical dysplasia, Rasmussen encephalitis or hemimegalencephaly. The Monarch genomic DNA purification kit was used to extract bulk genomic DNA from unsorted brain tissue and from whole blood. With respect to this clone: The specificity of this receptor is unknown. Per-nucleotide qualities are absent, and no much larger clonotype sits a single base away.

TCR beta chain sequences were generated from genomic DNA using the immunoSEQ assay. On the study's bioinformatics: CDR3 sequences that did not begin with the conserved framework cysteine at position 104 were removed manually. To get clonality, the normalized Shannon's Diversity Index was subtracted from one, giving values from 0 (maximal diversity) to 1 (oligoclonal). Chi-squared comparison-of-proportions tests assessed whether the same CDR3 differed in frequency between samples, such as brain versus blood. Public clonotypes were found by searching immuneACCESS, and the VDJdb browser was used to assess similarity to known antiviral clonotypes. TCRdb took over this immuneACCESS table, retaining in-frame rearrangements with V and J assigned. Such tables are incomplete; in checked studies, under half of the missing clones stem from an unresolved V gene, and the remainder is unexplained. V, J and clone size are taken as reported in that table, and D and trimming were inferred from the DNA itself. The sample yields tens of thousands of clones; 90% to 95% were counted once. In total, the top ten clones hold around 1.4% of the sample.

The germline V gene yields MNHEY for CDR1 and SVGAGI for CDR2. Including cysteine and phenylalanine, the CDR3 has 12 amino acids. The only DNA kept is the CDR3, 36 bases in frame from the first base. V sheds 7 bases and J sheds 8 bases, leaving 14 bases between their ends. The source material was peripheral blood, sampled at surgery. The chain is encoded by TRBV6-5 joined to TRBJ1-2; D gene: possibly TRBD1, on 6 matching bases. The source is a boy in the first two years of life with tuberous sclerosis and intractable seizures. Read as DNA, the sequence is TGTGCCAGCAACTCAGGGGCTGGAGGCTACACCTTC. It specifies CASNSGAGGYTF.